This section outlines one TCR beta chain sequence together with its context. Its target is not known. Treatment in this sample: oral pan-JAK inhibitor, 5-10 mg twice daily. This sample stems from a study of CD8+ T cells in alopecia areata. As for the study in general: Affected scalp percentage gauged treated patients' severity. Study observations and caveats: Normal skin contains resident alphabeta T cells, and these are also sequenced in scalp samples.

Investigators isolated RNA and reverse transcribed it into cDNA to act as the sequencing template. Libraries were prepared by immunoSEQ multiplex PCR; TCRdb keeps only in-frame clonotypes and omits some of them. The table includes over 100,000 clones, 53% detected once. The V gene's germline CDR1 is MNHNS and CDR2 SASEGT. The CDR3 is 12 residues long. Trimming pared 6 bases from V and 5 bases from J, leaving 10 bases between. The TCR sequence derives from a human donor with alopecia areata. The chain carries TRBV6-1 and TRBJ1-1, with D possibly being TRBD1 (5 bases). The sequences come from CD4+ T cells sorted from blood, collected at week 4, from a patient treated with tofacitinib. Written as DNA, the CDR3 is TGTGCCAGCAGGGCATCAGGGACTGAAGCTTTCTTT. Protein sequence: CASRASGTEAFF.